A selection of T cell receptor beta chains follows, all from one sample in a study of OX40 agonist ivuxolimab in advanced cancers. TCRdb's copy holds only in-frame clones and misses some; the assay was immunoSEQ multiplex PCR. The table shows roughly 93,000 clones, with 91% occurring only once. The starting material was CD4+ or CD8+ T cells sorted from blood, obtained in a trial of the OX40 agonist ivuxolimab. The receptors come from an adult with an advanced solid tumor such as melanoma, head and neck, liver or kidney cancer. The CDR3 runs from the conserved cysteine through the conserved F or W.

V	J	CDR3
TRBV19	TRBJ1-1	CASSGGVGGNTEAFF
TRBV7-7	TRBJ2-5	CASSQQGGGFQETQYF
TRBV28	TRBJ2-1	CASSLLTIGTGRFREQFF
TRBV11-1	TRBJ2-7	CASSSLGPYEQYF
TRBV10-3	TRBJ2-1	CAISASGLAGGQSSYNEQFF
TRBV29-1	TRBJ2-5	CSVGGLETQYF
TRBV27	TRBJ2-2	CASTSGTNTGELFF
TRBV5-1	TRBJ2-3	CASSLVATNTDTQYF
TRBV7-2	TRBJ2-3	CASSYSRTDTQYF
TRBV5-4	TRBJ2-1	CASSSLAGGPNEQFF
TRBV10-3	TRBJ2-1	CAIMRDLSYNEQFF
TRBV6-5	TRBJ2-7	CASSYQGAKYEQYF
TRBV6-5	TRBJ1-5	CASRDGFNQPQHF
TRBV5-1	TRBJ2-3	CASSGQGGTDTQYF
TRBV4-2	TRBJ2-7	CASSQATSGSLGEQYF
TRBV5-8	TRBJ1-1	CASSFGGPPARTEAFF
TRBV5-1	TRBJ2-7	CASSPAGQPYEQYF
TRBV18	TRBJ1-3	CASSPGRNSGNTIYF